This T cell receptor (beta chain) was recovered during a study of shared clonotypes between healthy human individuals (dated by TCRdb to 2020 to 2022). In terms of the full investigation: The cohort included three men and a couple of women between 18 and 49 years of age. For each donor, CD4 naive and CD4 memory were each given three plates, CD8 naive was given two plates, and CD8 memory was given one plate. Blood TCR repertoires of five healthy adults were deeply sequenced to estimate repertoire size and the extent of clonotype sharing between individuals. To increase sequencing depth and limit assay-specific biases, TCR repertoire library preparation and sequencing were carried out by different laboratories using diverse techniques. Each donor's leukapheresis produced roughly between roughly 0.9 and 8.9 billion PBMCs. General conclusions and limits of the study: Compared with non-shared clonotypes, clonotypes shared by all four sorted-subset donors had higher generation probabilities. Pairwise subsampling led to the expectation that sequencing depth would affect the degree of clonotype sharing among donors. Estimated clonotype richness was generally larger for naive than for memory subsets. Because the study included a small number of donors, the genetic and exposure-history diversity represented was limited. Incomplete sequencing was indicated by rarefaction of sorted-subset datasets, despite the large sequencing depth. Sharing across a few donors was observed for around 5% of naive CD4, under 4% of naive CD8, 2% to 2.5% of memory CD4, and approximately 0.41% of memory CD8 clonotypes. Sampling was restricted to blood, and TCR repertoires in tissue are likely to differ from TCR repertoires in blood.

Using the deep immunoSEQ assay, TCR CDR3 regions were amplified from genomic DNA by multiplex PCR. Genomic DNA extracted from each cell subset was distributed evenly over all wells of several immunoSEQ 96-well plates, and each plate served as one replicate. For sorted subsets, each replicate PCR was loaded with about 0.2 ug genomic DNA, equivalent to about 30,000 T cell genomes. Purified libraries were quantified with a Qubit 3.0 fluorometer, sized on a Bioanalyzer 2100, and re-quantified with the KAPA Library Quantification kit. Every immunoSEQ 96-well plate was sequenced on a dedicated single-read 150-cycle Illumina NextSeq 550 flow cell. As for how the authors treated the data: The immunoSEQ output contained only junctional sequences without quality scores, so filtering could not match that applied to full-length reads. Sequences were annotated with PyIR, a Python wrapper for IgBLAST v1.9, using IMGT germline references to assign V/J genes and CDR3. Reads with weak V/J assignments (E-value above 1e-6), missing CDR3, stop codons, out-of-frame junctions, or ambiguous translated residues were removed. A V3J clonotype was defined by an identical inferred V gene, J gene, and CDR3 amino acid sequence. The percentage overlap between two repertoires was calculated by dividing the number of shared unique clonotypes by the size of the smaller repertoire. Repertoire richness was assessed with RTK rarefaction, the Chao1 estimator, and Recon v2.1 estimates of unobserved clonotypes. For all TCRbeta clonotypes obtained by the gDNA method from a few donors, generation probabilities were computed with OLGA. TCRdb retrieved this table from immuneACCESS and kept in-frame rearrangements only. Not all clones are present; in checked studies, unresolved V genes account for under half, and no reason is known for the remainder. V and J calls plus clone size are reproduced from that table; the DNA served to infer D and trimming. The sample yields 2,500,000 or so clones; 85% to 95% were counted once. The ten most abundant clones make up around 0.4% of the sample.

Healthy HIV-negative adults with no recently reported acute infections or vaccinations were included as donors. Every donor was a Caucasian adult residing in Nashville, Tennessee, USA. Magnetic negative selection was used to enrich CD4+ T cells, after which naive cells were positively selected on CD45RA and the negative fraction became the memory subset. Blood was obtained by leukapheresis, after which PBMCs were separated by Ficoll-Histopaque density gradient centrifugation and cryopreserved in liquid nitrogen vapor phase. Purity and quantity of every magnetically sorted T cell population were checked by analytical flow cytometry. Each sorted fraction had its genomic DNA isolated and then quantified by UV absorbance on a Nanodrop 2000c. CDR1 KGHSH and CDR2 LQKENI are derived from the germline V gene. The V end gives up 3 bases and the J end 2 bases, leaving 3 bases in the junction not matched to a gene. The CDR3, cysteine through phenylalanine, is 14 amino acids long. CDR3 DNA only is kept here, 42 bases in frame from base 1.

This clone was observed once. Its antigen is still unknown. No per-base quality is available; no much larger clone lies one base away. In the same sample, other DNA sequences code for this CDR3. The clonotype was recovered from a man aged 18 to 30 in good health. Some clones in this sample may be carry-over from other donors' samples. The sequenced sample was naive CD4+ T cells from PBMCs. The cell subset or site label, read with the paper, signifies: CD45RA+ positively selected. The chain joins TRBV18 to TRBJ2-5; 7 middle bases align to TRBD1. The DNA sequence follows: TGTGCCAGCTCACCTGGGACAGCACAAGAGACCCAGTACTTC. It translates to CASSPGTAQETQYF.